The entry below describes one TCR beta chain. Its target is not known. Based on clinical symptoms, serum thyroxine and TRAb, thyroid ultrasound and orbital computed tomography, diagnoses were reached. Regions amplified from RNA transcripts were the TCR beta CDR3 regions. TCR CDR3 regions were first amplified by RT-PCR with HTBI primers. One entry per CDR3 protein, called by TCRdb with MiXCR from the multiplex PCR reads. This table has 610,000 or so distinct CDR3 sequences, more than 45% appearing once. This sample is drawn from a study of T cells in Graves' hyperthyroidism and ophthalmopathy. Study-wide results and limits: Ophthalmopathy could be told apart from stable hyperthyroidism with a 13 V-J model.

Material for sequencing was peripheral blood or thyroid tissue (not recorded which). This sequence was found in a woman aged 18-30 years with Graves' hyperthyroidism.

CDR3 nucleotides: TGCAGCGTTCGGGACTTGGGGGAGACCCAGTACTTC. Translated, it gives CSVRDLGETQYF. The chain employs TRBV29-1 and TRBJ2-5; D is possibly TRBD2 (6 bases). This CDR3 has 12 residues. Trimming shortened V by 5 bases and J by 5 bases, and 12 bases separated the two germline ends. Per the germline V gene, CDR1 is SQVTM and CDR2 is ANQGSEA.